This TCR beta chain is drawn from a study of blood T cells in healthy people across ages. Points from the study as a whole: As age increased, TCR beta diversity per million T cells fell in a roughly linear fashion. A strong correlation was seen between TCR beta diversity and naive T cell percentage.

With a J-beta primer mix and a sample-barcoded 5' primer, a second PCR ran roughly 6 to 11 cycles. TCRdb recomputed calls from the 5' RACE reads with MiXCR, one row per CDR3 protein. The profile shows about 1.8 million distinct CDR3 sequences, 40% to 55% of them singletons. The length of the CDR3 is 12 residues. Germline CDR1 SQVTM, CDR2 ANQGSEA. With 6 bases removed from V and 4 bases from J, the gap between germline ends came to 13 bases. A remark on this clonotype: Its antigen is not identified.

Every sample had a minimum of 7 million PBMCs isolated. Sample: blood. This TCR came from a woman between 40 and 55 years old in good health. V usage is TRBV29-1 and J usage is TRBJ2-7; weak D call: TRBD2 (6 bases). For the CDR3, the DNA is TGCAGCGTCGGGGACTTAGATTACGAGCAGTACTTC. The encoded protein is CSVGDLDYEQYF.